The next 23 T cell receptor beta chains were all read from a single sample in a study of control samples from healthy donors and cancer patients. Generated by immunoSEQ multiplex PCR, the TCRdb table keeps only in-frame clones and is missing some. The table includes about 130,000 clones, roughly 91% detected once. The sample taken for sequencing was PBMCs. These receptors came from a man aged 45-65 years with head and neck cancer.

J is TRBJ2-2 and V is TRBV4-2; tentatively, D is TRBD1 or TRBD2 (5 bases each). The V and J ends lost 5 bases and 10 bases respectively, with 20 bases between them. Looked up from germline, CDR1 is LGHNA and CDR2 is YNFKEQ. The length of the CDR3 is 15 residues. The CDR3 is CASSNPGPASVELFF. The CDR3 bases are TGTGCCAGCAGCAACCCGGGACCAGCTTCCGTGGAGCTGTTTTTT.

The rearrangement uses TRBV9 and TRBJ2-5, with TRBD1 identical over 10 bases. Germline-derived CDR1 and CDR2 are SGDLS and YYNGEE. The CDR3 runs to 15 residues. With 0 bases clipped from V and 3 bases from J, the junction kept 2 bases outside the gene matches. CDR3: CASSVGGQGKETQYF. CDR3 DNA sequence: TGTGCCAGCAGCGTAGGGGGACAGGGGAAAGAGACCCAGTACTTC.

This clone is a singleton in its sample. The chain links TRBV28 to TRBJ2-7; D is possibly TRBD1 (5 bases). This CDR3 is 14 amino acids long. The germline V gene encodes CDR1 MDHEN and CDR2 SYDVKM. V was trimmed by 4 bases and J by 2 bases, leaving 12 bases between them. This CDR3 is CASSSSDTAYEQYF. As DNA, the CDR3 is TGTGCCAGCAGTTCCTCGGACACCGCCTACGAGCAGTACTTC.

The rearrangement joins TRBV10-3 to TRBJ1-1, with 7 bases identical to TRBD1. This CDR3 has 14 amino acids. V shed 3 bases, J shed 4 bases, and the junction held 5 bases outside the gene matches. Germline CDR1 reads ENHRY; CDR2 reads SYGVKD. The CDR3 coding sequence is TGTGCCATCAGTGATGAGGGGGCAAGCACTGAAGCTTTCTTT. This gives the protein CAISDEGASTEAFF.

The CDR3 DNA reads as TGTGCCAGCAGCAAAAGGGGGGAGAGGGCCGAAGGTGAAAAACTGTTTTTT. This sequence encodes CASSKRGERAEGEKLFF. The chain joins TRBV21-1 to TRBJ1-4. TRBV21-1 is a recognized pseudogene. The CDR3 covers 17 residues.

The chain couples TRBV18 to TRBJ2-7; 10 bases map to TRBD1. Germline V gene sequence: CDR1 KGHSH, CDR2 LQKENI. There are 15 residues in the CDR3. Trimming at V came to 2 bases and at J to 7 bases, leaving 8 bases not matched to a gene. In nucleotides, the CDR3 is TGTGCCAGCTCACCATCCGGGACAGGGGCAACGGAGCAGTACTTC. This sequence encodes CASSPSGTGATEQYF.

The rearrangement uses TRBV25-1 and TRBJ1-6, with TRBD1 matching 11 bases. Germline V gives CDR1 MGHDK, CDR2 SYGVNS. The V and J ends lost 6 bases and 10 bases, in that order; junction bases with no gene match: 11. This CDR3 region has 16 residues. DNA of the CDR3: TGTGCCAGCAGCCCGGCTGGACAGGGGGCTTTATCACCCCTCCACTTT. Encoded protein: CASSPAGQGALSPLHF.

This sequence joins TRBV5-5 and TRBJ2-1; 7 bases are shared with TRBD1. CDR1 SGHKS and CDR2 YYEKEE come from the germline V gene (reference sequence). There are 13 residues in the CDR3. J was trimmed by 8 bases and V by 2 bases; bases with no gene match: 4. DNA of the CDR3: TGTGCCAGCAGCTTCCTACAGGGGCATGAGCAGTTCTTC. It yields the protein CASSFLQGHEQFF. Full variable domain (rest looked up from reference TRBV5-5 and TRBJ2-1): DAGVTQSPTHLIKTRGQQVTLRCSPISGHKSVSWYQQVLGQGPQFIFQYYEKEERGRGNFPDRFSARQFPNYSSELNVNALLLGDSALYLCASSFLQGHEQFFGPGTRLTVL.

The chain couples TRBV12-3 or TRBV12-4 to TRBJ1-5; D not resolved. V was clipped by 3 bases and J by 7 bases, with 7 bases between them. CDR3 length: 12 residues. Here the CDR3 reads CASSLNTQPQHF. The CDR3 DNA sequence: TGTGCCAGCAGTTTGAACACCCAGCCCCAGCATTTT.

CDR3 residues: CASRSGLAGVEQFF. The DNA of the CDR3 is TGTGCCAGCAGATCCGGACTAGCGGGGGTTGAGCAGTTCTTC. The V and J genes are TRBV7-2 and TRBJ2-1; 13 bases agree with TRBD2. The CDR3 sequence is 14 residues long. The V segment lost 6 bases and the J segment 9 bases; nucleotides outside the gene matches: 5. CDR1 and CDR2 (germline): SGHTA, FQGNSA.

J is TRBJ2-3 and V is TRBV24-1; D is uncertain. Germline V gives CDR1 KGHDR, CDR2 SFDVKD. The CDR3 consists of 16 residues. Trimming left V 0 bases short and J 1 base short, with 10 bases between. The DNA of the CDR3 is TGTGCCACCAGTGATTTGGATCAATCGGGCACAGATACGCAGTATTTT. Its protein product is CATSDLDQSGTDTQYF.

The V and J genes are TRBV7-9 and TRBJ2-2; D remains ambiguous. This CDR3 is built from 14 residues. Trimming took 3 bases from V and 3 from J, leaving 8 bases between them. CDR1 SEHNR and CDR2 FQNEAQ come from the germline V gene (reference sequence). The CDR3 nucleotides read TGTGCCAGCAGCTTTGGTGCGTACACCGGGGAGCTGTTTTTT. Its translation: CASSFGAYTGELFF. Drawing the rest from reference TRBV7-9 and TRBJ2-2, the complete variable domain is DTGVSQNPRHKITKRGQNVTFRCDPISEHNRLYWYRQTLGQGPEFLTYFQNEAQLEKSRLLSDRFSAERPKGSFSTLEIQRTEQGDSAMYLCASSFGAYTGELFFGEGSRLTVL.

The CDR3 DNA is TGCAGCGTTGAACAAACCACGGGCTACACCTTC. It yields the protein CSVEQTTGYTF. The gene calls are TRBV29-1 and TRBJ1-2; no clear D gene. Trimming pared 2 bases from V and 8 bases from J, leaving 9 bases between. The CDR3 has 11 amino acids. Germline loops: CDR1 SQVTM, CDR2 ANQGSEA.

V and J are TRBV5-1 and TRBJ1-4; perhaps TRBD1 as D (6 bases). Trimming took off 2 bases at V and 5 bases at J, with 13 bases between the two ends. Per germline, CDR1 SGHRS and CDR2 YFSETQ. CDR3 length: 15 residues. CDR3 nucleotides: TGCGCCAGCAGCTTTGACAGGTTTAGGAATGAAAAACTGTTTTTT. It is translated as CASSFDRFRNEKLFF.

The chain uses TRBV12-3 or TRBV12-4 and TRBJ2-5; D uncertain. The CDR3 sequence is 13 residues long. V dropped 2 bases and J dropped 5 bases, with 9 bases sitting between them. The CDR3 here is CASSLNSRETQYF. The CDR3 DNA follows: TGTGCCAGCAGTTTAAACAGTAGGGAGACCCAGTACTTC.

This clone came up once. This chain uses TRBV5-1 with TRBJ2-3, with 7 bases identical to TRBD1. The CDR3 is made up of 16 amino acids. Trimming took 2 bases from V and 1 from J; bases not matched to a gene: 7. The germline V gene has CDR1 SGHRS and CDR2 YFSETQ. CDR3 sequence: CASSFLVGQRTDTQYF. In DNA, the CDR3 is TGCGCCAGCAGCTTTCTTGTGGGACAGCGCACAGATACGCAGTATTTT.

The chain is built from TRBV6-6 and TRBJ2-5, with D tentatively TRBD2 (6 bases). The CDR3 has 12 residues. Deletions cut 6 bases from V and 5 bases from J, with 10 bases between. Germline CDR1 reads MNHNY; CDR2 reads SVGAGI (reference sequence). The DNA of the CDR3 is TGTGCCAGCAGCCGCGGGGAGGAGACCCAGTACTTC. Translated, it gives CASSRGEETQYF.

The genes are TRBV9 and TRBJ2-6; 10 bases line up with TRBD1. This CDR3 comprises 22 residues. From germline, CDR1 is SGDLS and CDR2 YYNGEE. V was clipped by 0 bases and J by 0 bases; unmatched bases: 15. CDR3 sequence: CASSVGVYPGTGVSSGANVLTF. The CDR3 nucleotides are TGTGCCAGCAGCGTAGGGGTGTACCCTGGGACAGGGGTTTCCTCTGGGGCCAACGTCCTGACTTTC.

The chain couples TRBV18 to TRBJ2-3, with 9 bases identical to TRBD2. The CDR3 length is 16 residues. The junction had 3 bases not matched to a gene; V was cut back by 2 bases and J by 0 bases. Germline CDR1 is KGHSH and CDR2 is LQKENI. CDR3: CASSPVSGGSTDTQYF. The CDR3 bases are TGTGCCAGCTCACCAGTTAGCGGGGGAAGCACAGATACGCAGTATTTT.

The chain uses TRBV6-5 and TRBJ1-1; 7 nucleotides agree with TRBD1. CDR3 size: 14 residues. Germline V lookup: CDR1 MNHEY, CDR2 SVGAGI. The J segment lost 7 bases and the V segment lost 0 bases, leaving 5 bases of the junction unmatched. The CDR3 bases are TGTGCCAGCAGTTACTCACAGGGGTTCGGTGAAGCTTTCTTT. Translated, it gives CASSYSQGFGEAFF.

The rearrangement uses TRBV6-2 or TRBV6-3 and TRBJ1-5; a weak D match, TRBD1 (6 bases). CDR3 length: 13 amino acids. The germline V and J ends were trimmed by 5 bases and 6 bases, with 11 bases remaining between them. The germline CDR1 and CDR2 sequences are MNHEY and SVGEGT. The CDR3 DNA reads as TGTGCCAGCAGTGCAGGGGAAGGTCAGCCCCAGCATTTT. It encodes CASSAGEGQPQHF.

A note on this clone: An end of the junction does not agree with germline; a read error may underlie this. This rearrangement joins TRBV7-3 to TRBJ2-1; 10 bases agree with TRBD2. This CDR3 is 15 amino acids long. Germline-derived CDR1 and CDR2 are SGHTA and FQGTGA. The CDR3 reads CAGSLAGGAYNEQFF. CDR3 coding DNA: TGTGCCGGCAGCTTAGCGGGGGGCGCCTACAATGAGCAGTTCTTC.

The gene calls are TRBV28 and TRBJ1-3; the D gene is possibly TRBD1 (5 bases). The CDR3 length is 14 residues. V lost 10 bases to trimming and J lost 0 bases, with 13 bases between them. In germline, CDR1 is MDHEN, CDR2 SYDVKM. The CDR3 DNA sequence: TGTGCCACCGCCGGGGCTAGCTCTGGAAACACCATATATTTT. Its translation: CATAGASSGNTIYF.